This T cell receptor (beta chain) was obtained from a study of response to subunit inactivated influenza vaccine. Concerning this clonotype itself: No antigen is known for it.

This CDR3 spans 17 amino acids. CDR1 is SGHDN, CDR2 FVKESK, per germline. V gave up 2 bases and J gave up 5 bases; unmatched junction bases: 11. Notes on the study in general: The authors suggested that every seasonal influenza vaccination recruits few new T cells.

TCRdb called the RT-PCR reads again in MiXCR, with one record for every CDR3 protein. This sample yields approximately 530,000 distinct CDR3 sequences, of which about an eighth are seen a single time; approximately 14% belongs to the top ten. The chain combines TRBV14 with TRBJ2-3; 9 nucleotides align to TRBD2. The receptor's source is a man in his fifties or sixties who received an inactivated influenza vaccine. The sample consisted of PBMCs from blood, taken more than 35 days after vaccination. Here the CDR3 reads CASSQPTGGGARDTQYF. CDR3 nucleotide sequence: TGTGCCAGCAGCCAACCGACTGGCGGGGGGGCTAGAGATACGCAGTATTTT.